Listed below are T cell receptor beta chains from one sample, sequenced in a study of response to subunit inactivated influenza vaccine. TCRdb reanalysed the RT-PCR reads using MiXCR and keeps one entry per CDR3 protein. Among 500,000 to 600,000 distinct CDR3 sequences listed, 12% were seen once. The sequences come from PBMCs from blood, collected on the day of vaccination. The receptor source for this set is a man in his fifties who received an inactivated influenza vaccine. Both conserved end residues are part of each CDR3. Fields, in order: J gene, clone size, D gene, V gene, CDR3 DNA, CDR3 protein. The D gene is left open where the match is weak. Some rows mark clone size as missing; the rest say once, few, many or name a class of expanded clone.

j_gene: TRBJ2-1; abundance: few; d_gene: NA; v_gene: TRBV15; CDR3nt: TGTGCCACCAGCAGAGATAGGACGGACAATGAGCAGTTCTTC; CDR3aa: CATSRDRTDNEQFF
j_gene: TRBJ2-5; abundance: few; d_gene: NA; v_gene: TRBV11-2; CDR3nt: TGTGCCAGCAGCTTGTTAAGGGGCTACCAAGAGACCCAGTACTTC; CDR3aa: CASSLLRGYQETQYF
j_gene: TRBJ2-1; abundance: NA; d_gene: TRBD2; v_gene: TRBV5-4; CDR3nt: TGTGCCACCGTTAAGGGAGGGATCAATGAGCAGTTCTTC; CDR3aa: CATVKGGINEQFF
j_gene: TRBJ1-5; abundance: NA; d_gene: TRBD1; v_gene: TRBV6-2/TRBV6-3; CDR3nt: TGTGCCAGCAGTTACGAGGCAGGGGGAGGCAATCAGCCCCAGCATTTT; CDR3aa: CASSYEAGGGNQPQHF
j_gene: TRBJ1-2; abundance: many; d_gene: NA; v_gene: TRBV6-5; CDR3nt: TGTGCCAGCAGTTACTCCCCGGGACCGGTTTACGGCTACACCTTC; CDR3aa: CASSYSPGPVYGYTF
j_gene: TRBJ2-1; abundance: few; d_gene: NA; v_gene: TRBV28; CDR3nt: TGTGCCAGCAGTCCCCCCGGGACTGTCTACAATGAGCAGTTCTTC; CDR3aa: CASSPPGTVYNEQFF
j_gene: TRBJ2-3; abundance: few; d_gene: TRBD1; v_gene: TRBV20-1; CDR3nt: TGCAGTCCCGGACAGGGGGGAACAGATACGCAGTATTTT; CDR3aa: CSPGQGGTDTQYF
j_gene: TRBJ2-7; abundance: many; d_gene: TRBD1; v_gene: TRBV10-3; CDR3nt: TGTGCCATCAGTGAACAGGGGGCCAACGAGCAGTACTTC; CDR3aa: CAISEQGANEQYF
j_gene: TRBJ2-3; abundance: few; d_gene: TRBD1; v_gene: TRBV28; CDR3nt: TGTGCCAGCAGTCGTCCGGGACAGGGGGCGGATACGCAGTATTTT; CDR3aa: CASSRPGQGADTQYF
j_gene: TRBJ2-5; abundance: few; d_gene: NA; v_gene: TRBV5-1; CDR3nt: TGCGCCAGCTCGGGCCTCCCCGGGGAGACCCAGTACTTC; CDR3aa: CASSGLPGETQYF
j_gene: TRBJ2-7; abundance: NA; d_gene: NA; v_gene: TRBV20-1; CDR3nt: TGCTGTGCTAGAGATTCTAGTCTAGCCGCAAGCAAGCAGTACTTC; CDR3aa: CCARDSSLAASKQYF
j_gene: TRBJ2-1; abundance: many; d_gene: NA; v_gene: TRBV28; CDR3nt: TGTGCCAGCAGTTTGGATCCTCGAGGCAATGAGCAGTTCTTC; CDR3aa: CASSLDPRGNEQFF
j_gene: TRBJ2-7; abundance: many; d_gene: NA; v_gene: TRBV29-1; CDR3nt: TGCAGCGTTGAGTCGGCAGGAACCTCCTACGAGCAGTACTTC; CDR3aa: CSVESAGTSYEQYF
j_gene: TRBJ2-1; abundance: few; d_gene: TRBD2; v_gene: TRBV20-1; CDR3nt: TGCAGTGTACGACCGGGACTAGATTATTTTCGTTCCGAGTTCTTC; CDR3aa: CSVRPGLDYFRSEFF
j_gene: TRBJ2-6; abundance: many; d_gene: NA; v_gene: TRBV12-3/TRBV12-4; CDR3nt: TGTGCCAGCAGAGGAAGTGGCGCTGGGGCCAACGTCCTGACTTTC; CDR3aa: CASRGSGAGANVLTF
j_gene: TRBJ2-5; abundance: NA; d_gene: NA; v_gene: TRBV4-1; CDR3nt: TGCGCCAGCAGCCAAAGCATCCAAGAGACCCAGTACTTC; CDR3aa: CASSQSIQETQYF
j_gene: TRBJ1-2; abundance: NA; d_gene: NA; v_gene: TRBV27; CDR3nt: TGTGCCAGCAGTTCCACCCCGGGCCACTATGGCTACACCTTC; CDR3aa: CASSSTPGHYGYTF
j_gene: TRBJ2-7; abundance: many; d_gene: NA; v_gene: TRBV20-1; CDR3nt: TGCAGTGCTAGAGATCACGGGGAAAGCTCCTACGAGCAGTACTTC; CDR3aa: CSARDHGESSYEQYF
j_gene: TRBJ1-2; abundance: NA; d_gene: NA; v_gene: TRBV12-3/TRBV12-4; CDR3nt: TGTGCCAGCAGCCCCTGGGTCCGGACCGAGAACCGCTATGGCTACACCTTC; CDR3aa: CASSPWVRTENRYGYTF
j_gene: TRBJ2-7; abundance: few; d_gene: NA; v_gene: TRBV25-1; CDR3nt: TGTGCCAGCAGGGGCAGTGGGGGAACCTACGAGCAGTACTTC; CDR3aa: CASRGSGGTYEQYF
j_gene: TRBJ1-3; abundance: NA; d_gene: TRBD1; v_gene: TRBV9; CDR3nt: TGTGCCAGCAGCAGAGACAGGGTTCATTCTGGAAACACCATATATTTT; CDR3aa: CASSRDRVHSGNTIYF
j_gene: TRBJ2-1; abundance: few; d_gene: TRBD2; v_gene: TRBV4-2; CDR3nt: TGTGCCAGCAGCCAAGAAGGCGGGGGGGCAGGTGAGCAGTTCTTC; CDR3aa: CASSQEGGGAGEQFF
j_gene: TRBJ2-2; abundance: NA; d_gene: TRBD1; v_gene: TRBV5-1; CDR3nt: TGCGCCAGCAGCTTGGCAGGGGGCTTGAGCACCGGGGAGCTGTTTTTT; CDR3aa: CASSLAGGLSTGELFF
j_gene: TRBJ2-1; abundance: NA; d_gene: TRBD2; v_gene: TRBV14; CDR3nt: TGTGCCAGCAGCCAGCTAGCGGGGGACTACAATGAGCAGTTCTTC; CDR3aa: CASSQLAGDYNEQFF
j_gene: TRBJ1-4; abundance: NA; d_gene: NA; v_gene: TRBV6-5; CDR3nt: TGTGCCAGCAGTTCGACTCCCGGGACGTCGCGTGAAAAACTGTTTTTT; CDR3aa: CASSSTPGTSREKLFF
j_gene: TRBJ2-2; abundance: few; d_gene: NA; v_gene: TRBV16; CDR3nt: TGTGCCAGCAGCCAATCCCAGGGCACCGGGGAGCTGTTTTTT; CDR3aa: CASSQSQGTGELFF
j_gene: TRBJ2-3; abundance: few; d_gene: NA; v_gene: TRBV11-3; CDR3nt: TGTGCCAGCAGCTTAGGGCAATCGCGGGACACAGATACGCAGTATTTT; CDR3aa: CASSLGQSRDTDTQYF
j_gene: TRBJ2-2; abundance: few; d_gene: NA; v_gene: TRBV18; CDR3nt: TGTGCCAGCTCACCACCGGGAAGGGTAAACACCGGGGAGCTGTTTTTT; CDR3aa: CASSPPGRVNTGELFF
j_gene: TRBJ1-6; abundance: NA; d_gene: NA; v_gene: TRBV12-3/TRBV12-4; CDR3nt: TGTGCCAGCAGTCCCCGCCCAGGGGTCAATTCACCCCTCCACTTT; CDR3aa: CASSPRPGVNSPLHF
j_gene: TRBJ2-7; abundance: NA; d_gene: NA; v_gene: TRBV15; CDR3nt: TGTGCCACCAGCAGTGACCCGACAGCTACCTACGAGCAGTACTTC; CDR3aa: CATSSDPTATYEQYF
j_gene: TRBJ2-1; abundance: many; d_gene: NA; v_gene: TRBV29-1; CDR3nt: TGCAGCGCCGACCACAGGGCTGAGCAGTTCTTC; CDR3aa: CSADHRAEQFF
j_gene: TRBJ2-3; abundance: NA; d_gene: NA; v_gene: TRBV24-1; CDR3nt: TGTGCCACCAGTGATCGAAGAAGGGAAACAACAGATACGCAGTATTTT; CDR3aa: CATSDRRRETTDTQYF
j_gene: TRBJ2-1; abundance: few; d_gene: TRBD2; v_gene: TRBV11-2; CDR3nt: TGTGCCAGCAGCTTAGATCGGGACTACTACTACAATGAGCAGTTCTTC; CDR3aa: CASSLDRDYYYNEQFF